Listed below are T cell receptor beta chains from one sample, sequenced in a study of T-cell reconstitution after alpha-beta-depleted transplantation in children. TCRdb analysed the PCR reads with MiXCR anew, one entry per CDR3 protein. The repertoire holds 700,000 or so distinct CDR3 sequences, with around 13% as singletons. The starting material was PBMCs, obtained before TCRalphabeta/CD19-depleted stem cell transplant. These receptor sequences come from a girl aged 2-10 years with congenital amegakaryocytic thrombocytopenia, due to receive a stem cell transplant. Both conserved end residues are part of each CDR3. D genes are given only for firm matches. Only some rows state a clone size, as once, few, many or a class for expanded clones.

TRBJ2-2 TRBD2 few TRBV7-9 TGTGCCAGCACCGATCTAGCGGGGAACACCGGGGAGCTGTTTTTT CASTDLAGNTGELFF
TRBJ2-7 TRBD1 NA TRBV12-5 TGTGCTAGTGGTCCTCTGCCGGGACAGGGGCCCTACGAGCAGTACTTC CASGPLPGQGPYEQYF
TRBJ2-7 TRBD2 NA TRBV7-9 TGTGCCAGCAGCTCGCCAAAAGCGGGGAGCCACGACGAGCAGTACTTC CASSSPKAGSHDEQYF
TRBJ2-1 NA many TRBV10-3 TGTGCCATCAGTGACGACTTAGAAAGAAACAATGAGCAGTTCTTC CAISDDLERNNEQFF
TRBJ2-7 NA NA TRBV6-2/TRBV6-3 TGTGCCAGCAGTTCCCGGGTAGCGGATTCCTACGAGCAGTACTTC CASSSRVADSYEQYF
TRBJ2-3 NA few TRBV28 TGTGCCAGCAGTTGGGGGTCTCTGCGGCTCGGCCCAGATACGCAGTATTTT CASSWGSLRLGPDTQYF
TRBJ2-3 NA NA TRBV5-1 TGCGCCAGCAGCTTGGCTATAAAACAGGGTCGTTCGGCAGATACGCAGTATTTT CASSLAIKQGRSADTQYF
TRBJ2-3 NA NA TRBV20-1 TGCAGTGCTAGAGATATAGCCCGGATGGTCACAGATACGCAGTATTTT CSARDIARMVTDTQYF
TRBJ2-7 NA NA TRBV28 TGTGCCAGCACCCGGACAGCGGGAAGCTTCTACGAGCAGTACTTC CASTRTAGSFYEQYF
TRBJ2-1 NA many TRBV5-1 TGCGCCAGCAGCTTGGGGGACCGTTACAATGAGCAGTTCTTC CASSLGDRYNEQFF
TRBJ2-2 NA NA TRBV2 TGTGCCAGGGGTCGAGACACCGGGGAGCTGTTTTTT CARGRDTGELFF
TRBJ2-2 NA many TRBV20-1 TGCAGTGCTAGAGTTGGTAACGGGGAGCTGTTTTTT CSARVGNGELFF
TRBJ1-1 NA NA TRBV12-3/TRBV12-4 TGTGCCAGCAGTTTCAGGGTGTTTTCGGACACTGAAGCTTTCTTT CASSFRVFSDTEAFF
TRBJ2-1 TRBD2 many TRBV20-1 TGCAGTGCTATGGGACTAGCGGGCTACAATGAGCAGTTCTTC CSAMGLAGYNEQFF
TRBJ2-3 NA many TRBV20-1 TGCAGTGCTCAGGGGGATACGCAGTATTTT CSAQGDTQYF
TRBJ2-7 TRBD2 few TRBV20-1 TGCAGTGCTAGTAAGCCGGGACTAGCTTCCTACGAGCAGTACTTC CSASKPGLASYEQYF
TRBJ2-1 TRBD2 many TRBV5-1 TGCGCCAGCAGCCACTCAATAGCGGGTCCGAGCTCCTACAATGAGCAGTTCTTC CASSHSIAGPSSYNEQFF
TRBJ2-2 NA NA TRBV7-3 TGTGCCAGCAGCTTTTACCCGAACACCGGGGAGCTGTTTTTT CASSFYPNTGELFF
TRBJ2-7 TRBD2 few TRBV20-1 TGCAGTGCTAGGGGGAGGGGCGAGCAGTACTTC CSARGRGEQYF
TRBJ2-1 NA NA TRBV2 TGTGCCAGCAGTGGGACGGGCGGGGTTTCCTACAATGAGCAGTTCTTC CASSGTGGVSYNEQFF
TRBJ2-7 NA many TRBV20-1 TGCAGTGCTAGTAGGAGGGGGCTCGGCGAGCAGTACTTC CSASRRGLGEQYF
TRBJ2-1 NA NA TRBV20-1 TGCAGTGCTAGGGGATCTAGCCTCTCCTACAATGAGCAGTTCTTC CSARGSSLSYNEQFF
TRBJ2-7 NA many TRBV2 TGTGCCAGCACTCGTGCCAGGGGCAACGAGCAGTACTTC CASTRARGNEQYF
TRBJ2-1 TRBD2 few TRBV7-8 TGTGCCAGCAGCTACGGGACTAGCGGGATCAATGAGCAGTTCTTC CASSYGTSGINEQFF
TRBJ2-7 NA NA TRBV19 TGTGCCAGTAGTAAAACCGGGGGCCTCTACGAGCAGTACTTC CASSKTGGLYEQYF
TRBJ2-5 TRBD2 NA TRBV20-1 TGCAGTGCTCAGCGACTAGCGGGCCTCCAAGAGACCCAGTACTTC CSAQRLAGLQETQYF
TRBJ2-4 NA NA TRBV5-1 TGCGCCAGCAGCTTGCACAGAAGAGCTGGCATTCAGTACTTC CASSLHRRAGIQYF
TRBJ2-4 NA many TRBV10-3 TGTGCCATCAGTGACTCAGGGGTTGACATTCAGTACTTC CAISDSGVDIQYF
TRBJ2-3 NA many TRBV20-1 TGCAGTGCTAGGAGCCCTGGGAGAAAAGATACGCAGTATTTT CSARSPGRKDTQYF
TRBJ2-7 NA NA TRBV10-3 TGTGCCATCGCTCCCCGACAGGAAATCTACGAGCAGTACTTC CAIAPRQEIYEQYF
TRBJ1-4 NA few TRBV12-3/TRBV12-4 TGTGCCAGCAGACCTCGGGGGAATAGCGAAAAACTGTTTTTT CASRPRGNSEKLFF
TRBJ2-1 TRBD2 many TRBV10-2 TGCGCCAGCACCGGAAGCGGGACTAGCGGAACGAGCTCCTACAATGAGCAGTTCTTC CASTGSGTSGTSSYNEQFF
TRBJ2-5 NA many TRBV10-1 TGCGCCAGCAGTGAGGAATCCGGGTTGCCCCAGTACTTC CASSEESGLPQYF
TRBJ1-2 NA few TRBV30 TGTGCCTGGGCCAGGGTTAGCTATGGCTACACCTTC CAWARVSYGYTF
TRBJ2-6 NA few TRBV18 TGTGCCAGCTCACCAAGGGCCCGCTCTGGGGCCAACGTCCTGACTTTC CASSPRARSGANVLTF
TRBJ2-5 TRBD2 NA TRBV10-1 TGCGCCAGCAGCACCGGACTAGAGGTGGAAGAGACCCAGTACTTC CASSTGLEVEETQYF
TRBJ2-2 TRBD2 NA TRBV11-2 TGTGCCAGCAGTCGAAGGGCCAGCGGGAGGACAGGCACCGGGGAGCTGTTTTTT CASSRRASGRTGTGELFF
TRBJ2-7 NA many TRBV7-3 TGTGCCAGCAGCATGGGGACAACCTACGAGCAGTACTTC CASSMGTTYEQYF
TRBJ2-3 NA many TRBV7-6 TGTGCCAGCAGCTTAGCCCCGGGGAGCTTTAGCACAGATACGCAGTATTTT CASSLAPGSFSTDTQYF
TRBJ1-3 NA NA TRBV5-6 TGTGCCAGCAGCGCGGACGGTGGAAACACCATATATTTT CASSADGGNTIYF
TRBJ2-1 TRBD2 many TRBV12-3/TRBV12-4 TGTGCCAGCAGGGGACTAGCCAATGAGCAGTTCTTC CASRGLANEQFF
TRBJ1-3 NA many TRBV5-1 TGCGCCAGCAGCCCAACGGGAGACGGAAACACCATATATTTT CASSPTGDGNTIYF
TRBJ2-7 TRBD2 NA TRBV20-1 TGCAGTGCTAGAGTTGGCGGGAGGGTCTCCTACGAGCAGTACTTC CSARVGGRVSYEQYF
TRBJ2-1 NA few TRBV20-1 TGCAGTGCTGACGGCGCTGACTTGTCTAATGAGCAGTTCTTC CSADGADLSNEQFF
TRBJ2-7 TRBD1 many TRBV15 TGTGCCACCAGTTCTCGGGACAGAAACTACGAGCAGTACTTC CATSSRDRNYEQYF
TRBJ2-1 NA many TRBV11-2 TGTGCCAGCAGCTTAGGTAGGGCCAATGAGCAGTTCTTC CASSLGRANEQFF
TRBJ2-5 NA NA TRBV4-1 TGCGCCAGCAGCCAACCGACTAGGGGGAAGGAGACCCAGTACTTC CASSQPTRGKETQYF
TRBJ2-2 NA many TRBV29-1 TGCAGCGTGTTGTGGGGGACCGGGGAGCTGTTTTTT CSVLWGTGELFF
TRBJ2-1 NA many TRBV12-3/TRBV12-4 TGTGCCAGCAGTCCCTTATATGAGCAGTTCTTC CASSPLYEQFF